These 28 T cell receptor beta chains were all obtained from the same sample, sequenced in a study of neoadjuvant anti-PD-1 for oral cavity cancer. The time point: after neoadjuvant nivolumab, at surgical resection. Libraries were prepared by immunoSEQ multiplex PCR; TCRdb keeps only in-frame clonotypes and omits some of them. The sample consists of approximately 8,400 clones, more than 60% of them appearing once. This specimen was PBMCs, taken after nivolumab (anti-PD-1) treatment. All receptors derive from a person between 40 and 80 years old with oral cavity squamous cell carcinoma.

This chain connects TRBV19 to TRBJ1-5; D remains ambiguous. This CDR3 has 12 amino acids. Germline lookup yields CDR1 LNHDA and CDR2 SQIVND (reference sequence). Deletions cut 7 bases from V and 7 bases from J, with 11 bases between. DNA for the CDR3: TGTGCCAGTACGGGCGGCAGGCAGCCCCAGCATTTT. Translation: CASTGGRQPQHF.

This chain uses TRBV5-1 with TRBJ2-3; 7 bases are shared with TRBD1. CDR3 length: 14 residues. V gave up 5 bases and J gave up 1 base; unmatched junction bases: 4. Germline loops: CDR1 SGHRS, CDR2 YFSETQ. In DNA, the CDR3 is TGCGCCAGCAGATTCGGACAGGGCACAGATACGCAGTATTTT. Protein sequence: CASRFGQGTDTQYF.

The chain carries TRBV19 and TRBJ1-2; a possible D gene is TRBD1 (6 bases). V dropped 6 bases and J dropped 0 bases, with 17 bases sitting between them. Germline lookup yields CDR1 LNHDA and CDR2 SQIVND (reference sequence). The CDR3 has 16 residues. CDR3 in amino acids: CASSLPWTEANYGYTF. The CDR3 region has the DNA TGTGCCAGTAGCCTACCATGGACAGAAGCTAACTATGGCTACACCTTC.

Only a few counts were recorded for this clone. The V call is TRBV11-2, the J call TRBJ1-4, with 10 bases lining up with TRBD1. Per germline, CDR1 SGHAT and CDR2 FQNNGV. This CDR3 spans 19 amino acids. After removal of 5 bases from V and 0 bases from J, the junction contained 12 bases not matched to a gene. CDR3 amino acids: CASSPHDRGRIATNEKLFF. The CDR3 DNA is TGTGCCAGCAGCCCCCACGACAGGGGGCGGATAGCAACTAATGAAAAACTGTTTTTT. The variable domain in full, with the rest retrieved from reference TRBV11-2 and TRBJ1-4, is EAGVAQSPRYKIIEKRQSVAFWCNPISGHATLYWYQQILGQGPKLLIQFQNNGVVDDSQLPKDRFSAERLKGVDSTLKIQPAKLEDSAVYLCASSPHDRGRIATNEKLFFGSGTQLSVL.

The chain employs TRBV27 and TRBJ2-5; D possibly corresponds to TRBD2 (6 bases). This CDR3 is 15 amino acids long. Per germline, CDR1 MNHEY and CDR2 SMNVEV (reference sequence). V was trimmed by 6 bases and J by 2 bases, leaving 16 bases between them. The CDR3 protein is CASRLAAITQETQYF. In nucleotides, the CDR3 is TGTGCCAGCAGATTAGCGGCCATAACACAAGAGACCCAGTACTTC.

The chain joins TRBV7-2 to TRBJ1-3, with D possibly TRBD1 on 5 matching bases. The length of the CDR3 is 15 residues. The germline CDR1 and CDR2 sequences are SGHTA and FQGNSA. The V and J ends lost 4 bases and 1 base respectively, with 11 bases between them. For the CDR3, the DNA is TGTGCCAGCAGCTCAACGGGGGGGTCTGGAAACACCATATATTTT. Its translation is CASSSTGGSGNTIYF.

This clone occurred a few times. The chain couples TRBV5-1 to TRBJ1-5, with unresolved D. The V gene's germline CDR1 is SGHRS and CDR2 YFSETQ. This CDR3 comprises 16 residues. V lost 0 bases and J 0 bases, leaving 10 bases between the germline ends. In nucleotides, the CDR3 is TGCGCCAGCAGCTTGGCAGGAGATAATAGCAATCAGCCCCAGCATTTT. It codes for CASSLAGDNSNQPQHF. The entire variable domain, with the rest obtained from reference TRBV5-1 and TRBJ1-5, is as follows: KAGVTQTPRYLIKTRGQQVTLSCSPISGHRSVSWYQQTPGQGLQFLFEYFSETQRNKGNFPGRFSGRQFSNSRSEMNVSTLELGDSALYLCASSLAGDNSNQPQHFGDGTRLSIL.

The V call is TRBV5-8, the J call TRBJ1-1; D gene ambiguous. Germline V gene lookup returns CDR1 SGHTS and CDR2 YDEGEE. Trimming left V 0 bases short and J 1 base short, with 16 bases between. The CDR3 is 17 amino acids. The CDR3 bases are TGTGCCAGCAGCTTGGCCACTTACCGGGCCCAGAACACTGAAGCTTTCTTT. It specifies CASSLATYRAQNTEAFF. The complete variable domain, with remaining parts taken from reference TRBV5-8 and TRBJ1-1, reads EAGVTQSPTHLIKTRGQQATLRCSPISGHTSVYWYQQALGLGLQFLLWYDEGEERNRGNFPPRFSGRQFPNYSSELNVNALELEDSALYLCASSLATYRAQNTEAFFGQGTRLTVV.

J is TRBJ1-2 and V is TRBV25-1; 7 bases line up with TRBD1. This CDR3 comprises 16 residues. The V segment lost 2 bases and the J segment 2 bases; nucleotides outside the gene matches: 8. Germline lookup yields CDR1 MGHDK and CDR2 SYGVNS. In DNA form, the CDR3 reads TGTGCCAGCAGTGAAGGGGCAAGGGGGCTGAACTATGGCTACACCTTC. Translated: CASSEGARGLNYGYTF.

The table lists this clone with a few counts. V usage is TRBV11-2 and J usage is TRBJ1-1; D not resolved. Germline CDR1 reads SGHAT; CDR2 reads FQNNGV. CDR3 length: 13 residues. V dropped 1 base and J dropped 1 base, with 4 bases sitting between them. The CDR3 region has the DNA TGTGCCAGCAGCTTAGGGGGGAACACTGAAGCTTTCTTT. Its protein product is CASSLGGNTEAFF.

Only a few counts were recorded for this clone. V gene TRBV5-1 combines with J gene TRBJ1-5; D perhaps matches TRBD1 (6 bases). There are 13 residues in the CDR3. V lost 0 bases and J lost 6, with 7 bases in between. Germline V CDR1 and CDR2: SGHRS, YFSETQ. The CDR3 protein is CASSLDRAQPQHF. CDR3 DNA sequence: TGCGCCAGCAGCTTGGACAGGGCTCAGCCCCAGCATTTT.

The gene calls are TRBV11-2 and TRBJ1-6; D ambiguous. V lost 4 bases to trimming and J lost 11 bases, with 15 bases between them. This CDR3 region has 14 residues. The germline V gene has CDR1 SGHAT and CDR2 FQNNGV. DNA of the CDR3: TGTGCCAGCAGCTGGAGTGACTCAGAGACACCCCTCCACTTT. As protein: CASSWSDSETPLHF.

The chain links TRBV5-1 to TRBJ2-5; D is perhaps TRBD2 (6 bases). Germline CDR1 and CDR2: SGHRS and YFSETQ. The germline V and J ends were trimmed by 5 bases and 7 bases, with 12 bases remaining between them. CDR3 length: 12 amino acids. CDR3 in DNA: TGCGCCAGCAGGTGGGGGGACGGGACCCAGTACTTC. It is translated as CASRWGDGTQYF.

This clone was detected a few times. The V gene is TRBV2, the J gene TRBJ1-2; tentative D call: TRBD1 (5 bases). V was pared by 6 bases and J by 4 bases, with 12 bases between. The CDR3 consists of 13 residues. Germline V gene sequence: CDR1 SNHLY, CDR2 FYNNEI. The CDR3 spells CASRTVLVYGYTF. The CDR3 DNA follows: TGTGCCAGCAGGACAGTGCTTGTCTATGGCTACACCTTC.

V and J are TRBV2 and TRBJ2-7; D is possibly TRBD2 (6 bases). The V end was cut by 7 bases, the J end by 4 bases, with 14 bases between. CDR3 length: 13 amino acids. Germline values: CDR1 SNHLY, CDR2 FYNNEI. CDR3 amino acids: CASTRGGNYEQYF. The CDR3 DNA reads TGTGCCAGCACCCGGGGAGGTAATTACGAGCAGTACTTC.

The rearrangement uses TRBV11-3 and TRBJ2-1; the D gene is possibly TRBD2 (6 bases). The CDR3 runs 17 residues. Germline V gene sequence: CDR1 SGHNT, CDR2 YENEEA. Trimming took off 1 base at V and 4 bases at J, with 17 bases between the two ends. Here the CDR3 DNA reads TGTGCCAGCAGCTTAGGATTGGGTAGCGGCCAGTACAATGAGCAGTTCTTC. Protein sequence: CASSLGLGSGQYNEQFF.

The gene calls are TRBV5-4 and TRBJ2-1; weak D call: TRBD1 (5 bases). The germline V gene encodes CDR1 SGHNT and CDR2 YYREEE (reference sequence). V shed 4 bases and J shed 10 bases, with 15 bases lying between them. This CDR3 is built from 13 residues. In DNA, the CDR3 is TGTGCCAGCAGCCCAGGGCACCTGGGAGAGCAGTTCTTC. Amino acid sequence: CASSPGHLGEQFF. Together with reference TRBV5-4 and TRBJ2-1, the CDR3 gives the full variable domain: ETGVTQSPTHLIKTRGQQVTLRCSSQSGHNTVSWYQQALGQGPQFIFQYYREEENGRGNFPPRFSGLQFPNYSSELNVNALELDDSALYLCASSPGHLGEQFFGPGTRLTVL.

There are a few counts of this clone. The same CDR3 is also encoded by other DNA sequences in this sample. The chain carries TRBV16 and TRBJ2-1; no reliable D call. V was pared by 4 bases and J by 5 bases, with 3 bases between. The CDR3 runs 11 residues. CDR1 is KGHSY, CDR2 FQNENV, per germline. In DNA form, the CDR3 reads TGTGCCAGCAGCCCTAACAATGAGCAGTTCTTC. Residues: CASSPNNEQFF.

This sequence joins TRBV14 and TRBJ1-1; possibly TRBD1 for D (6 bases). The CDR3 is made up of 16 amino acids. The germline V gene has CDR1 SGHDN and CDR2 FVKESK. With 4 bases removed from V and 2 bases from J, the gap between germline ends came to 17 bases. CDR3 sequence (DNA): TGTGCCAGCAGCCCTTTAGCTGCAGGGGCAAACACTGAAGCTTTCTTT. Translating it yields CASSPLAAGANTEAFF. The entire variable domain, with the rest obtained from reference TRBV14 and TRBJ1-1, is as follows: EAGVTQFPSHSVIEKGQTVTLRCDPISGHDNLYWYRRVMGKEIKFLLHFVKESKQDESGMPNNRFLAERTGGTYSTLKVQPAELEDSGVYFCASSPLAAGANTEAFFGQGTRLTVV.

The genes are TRBV19 and TRBJ2-4, with 7 positions matching TRBD1. The CDR3 consists of 12 residues. Trimming took 6 bases from V and 6 from J; bases not matched to a gene: 2. Germline CDR1 is LNHDA and CDR2 is SQIVND (reference sequence). The CDR3 DNA follows: TGTGCCAGTAGAGAGGGGGCAAACATTCAGTACTTC. This codes for CASREGANIQYF.

The V call is TRBV5-1, the J call TRBJ2-7; D tentatively fits TRBD1 or TRBD2 (6 bases each). Germline V CDR1 and CDR2: SGHRS, YFSETQ. Trimming took 2 bases from V and 6 from J, leaving 9 bases between them. The CDR3 length is 12 residues. The CDR3 DNA reads TGCGCCAGCAGCTTCGGGGGCGGCGAGCAGTACTTC. Its translation is CASSFGGGEQYF.

The sample holds a few counts of this clone. This chain joins TRBV28 and TRBJ2-7; 9 nucleotides agree with TRBD1. The CDR3 totals 15 residues. With V trimmed by 6 bases and J by 2 bases, 8 bases remained unmatched. The germline V gene has CDR1 MDHEN and CDR2 SYDVKM. CDR3 in DNA: TGTGCCAGCAGGCCCTCCGGGACAGGGACCTACGAGCAGTACTTC. This translates into CASRPSGTGTYEQYF. Looking up the rest from reference TRBV28 and TRBJ2-7 gives the full variable domain: DVKVTQSSRYLVKRTGEKVFLECVQDMDHENMFWYRQDPGLGLRLIYFSYDVKMKEKGDIPEGYSVSREKKERFSLILESASTNQTSMYLCASRPSGTGTYEQYFGPGTRLTVT.

The CDR3 region has the DNA TGTGCCAGCAGTTACTGGGGCGGGGCGAGGGATACGCAGTATTTT. The encoded protein is CASSYWGGARDTQYF. The chain recombines TRBV6-5 with TRBJ2-3, with D possibly matching TRBD2 (6 bases). Deletions cut 1 base from V and 6 bases from J, with 14 bases between. The CDR3 is 15 amino acids. Germline CDR1 MNHEY, CDR2 SVGAGI.

The chain has TRBV7-6 and TRBJ2-2; 7 bases are a match to TRBD1. With V trimmed by 5 bases and J by 3 bases, 9 bases remained unmatched. CDR1 is SGHVS, CDR2 FNYEAQ, per germline. This CDR3 has 16 amino acids. The CDR3 DNA reads TGTGCCAGCAGCCCCCCGGGGACAGTGGACACCGGGGAGCTGTTTTTT. Protein: CASSPPGTVDTGELFF.

Here the CDR3 reads CASSETGGGTEAFF. The CDR3 coding sequence is TGCGCCAGCAGTGAGACAGGGGGCGGTACTGAAGCTTTCTTT. The rearrangement joins TRBV10-1 to TRBJ1-1; 9 nucleotides align to TRBD1. V lost 2 bases and J lost 5; bases outside the gene matches: 3. Germline V gene sequence: CDR1 WNHNN, CDR2 SYGVQD (reference sequence). This CDR3 is built from 14 residues.

This chain connects TRBV20-1 to TRBJ2-1, with D uncertain. CDR3 length: 11 amino acids. V was clipped by 7 bases and J by 7 bases, with 11 bases between them. Germline lookup yields CDR1 DFQATT and CDR2 SNEGSKA (reference sequence). The CDR3 nucleotides read TGCAGTGGGGCTAGAGCAAATGAGCAGTTCTTC. It yields the protein CSGARANEQFF.

Worth noting for this clone: The sample has other DNA sequences that encode this CDR3 too. This chain joins TRBV11-3 and TRBJ2-1; TRBD2 matches 8 bases. Germline CDR1 is SGHNT and CDR2 is YENEEA. With V trimmed by 0 bases and J by 7 bases, 5 bases remained unmatched. This CDR3 has 15 residues. The CDR3 spells CASSLESSGYNEQFF. As DNA, the CDR3 is TGTGCCAGCAGCTTAGAATCTAGCGGGTATAATGAGCAGTTCTTC.

V is TRBV21-1 and J is TRBJ1-5; the table's D gene call, TRBD1, was not cross checked with the DNA. TRBV21-1 constitutes a pseudogene. This CDR3 is built from 15 residues. Here the CDR3 DNA reads TGTGCCAGCAGCAAAGTCAACAGGTCCCACCAGCCCCAGCATTTT. It translates to CASSKVNRSHQPQHF.